One and the same sample provided the 25 T cell receptor beta chains below, sequenced in a study of breast tumors, draining lymph nodes, adjacent tissues (dated by TCRdb to the mid-2010s). The lymph node samples were taken from the axillary draining lymph nodes of breast cancer patients. Library construction relied on multiplex PCR. TCRdb shows the sequencer as Illumina HiSeq 2000. In TCRdb, the public reads were trimmed at Q25 with fastp and aligned with MiXCR, with productive beta chains retained. Rows merge per CDR3 protein into single entries with the most common DNA and genes. This sample has about 230,000 distinct CDR3 sequences in its table, and about 34% of those were observed once. The top ten clonotypes cover 1.4% of the sample. Material: axillary lymph node tissue. These receptors came from a female donor with breast cancer. Some clones in this sample may be carry-over from other donors' samples.

The chain recombines TRBV25-1 with TRBJ2-5, with D possibly being TRBD2 (5 bases). This CDR3 region has 14 residues. Germline V lookup: CDR1 MGHDK, CDR2 SYGVNS. V gave up 6 bases and J gave up 5 bases, with 16 bases separating them. DNA for the CDR3: TGTGCCAGCAGATCAACTCCGGGAAAGGAGACCCAGTACTTC. Protein: CASRSTPGKETQYF. Drawing the rest from reference TRBV25-1 and TRBJ2-5, the complete variable domain is EADIYQTPRYLVIGTGKKITLECSQTMGHDKMYWYQQDPGMELHLIHYSYGVNSTEKGDLSSESTVSRIRTEHFPLTLESARPSHTSQYLCASRSTPGKETQYFGPGTRLLVL.

This clonotype appeared many times. The chain carries TRBV12-3 or TRBV12-4 and TRBJ2-5; possibly TRBD2 for D (6 bases). The CDR3 contains 14 residues. Trimming cost V 7 bases and J 2 bases, with 14 bases left between them. The CDR3 bases are TGTGCCAGCACAATCAGCGGGCTACAAGAGACCCAGTACTTC. This translates into CASTISGLQETQYF.

This clonotype was seen at least ten times. The chain joins TRBV18 to TRBJ2-7; TRBD2 agrees at 7 bases. There are 14 residues in the CDR3. CDR1 is KGHSH, CDR2 LQKENI, per germline. V dropped 6 bases and J dropped 4; count of bases not matched to a gene: 9. This CDR3 is CASSNPSGGYEQYF. In nucleotides, the CDR3 is TGTGCCAGCTCGAACCCGTCGGGGGGATACGAGCAGTACTTC.

Remarks on this clonotype: Its ends do not fully match the called genes, so a read error is possible. The V gene is TRBV7-3, the J gene TRBJ1-1; 8 bases are shared with TRBD1. The germline gives CDR1 SGHTA, CDR2 FQGTGA. This CDR3 region has 13 residues. The CDR3 DNA follows: TGTGCCAGCAGCGTAACAGGGGGTACCCAAGCTTTCTTT. Translating gives CASSVTGGTQAFF.

This clonotype is a singleton in its sample. A read error may produce the germline difference seen at one junction end. CDR3 protein: CASSESRGQPPPNYGYTF. For the CDR3, the DNA is TGTGCCAGCAGCGAATCCAGGGGACAACCTCCTCCAAACTATGGTTACACCTTC. This chain connects TRBV7-3 to TRBJ1-2, with D possibly TRBD1 on 6 matching bases. The germline V gene has CDR1 SGHTA and CDR2 FQGTGA. The CDR3 has 18 residues.

In its sample, this clonotype was seen many times. The chain links TRBV24-1 to TRBJ2-5; TRBD2 matches at 13 bases. From germline, CDR1 is KGHDR and CDR2 SFDVKD. The CDR3 contains 19 residues. The V gene end was trimmed by 4 bases and the J gene end by 5 bases; junction bases not matched to a gene: 15. The CDR3 here is CATSDPNRTSGRGGETQYF. The CDR3 DNA follows: TGTGCCACCAGTGACCCCAACCGGACTAGCGGGAGAGGCGGTGAGACCCAGTACTTC.

This clonotype was counted at least ten times. The chain carries TRBV7-9 and TRBJ1-3, with 7 bases matching TRBD1. CDR3 length: 15 residues. Germline trimming cut 4 bases from V and 1 base from J; bases unmatched to any gene: 4. Germline loops: CDR1 SEHNR, CDR2 FQNEAQ (reference sequence). The CDR3 loop reads CASSYRGGSGNTIYF. CDR3 coding DNA: TGTGCCAGCAGCTACAGGGGAGGTTCTGGAAACACCATATATTTT.

This clonotype has a handful of counts. Possible read error: a much larger clone is one base away. This chain links TRBV6-5 with TRBJ1-6; D possibly corresponds to TRBD1 (5 bases). Between the trimmed V and J ends, which lost 5 bases and 3 bases, there was a span of 20 bases. Germline-derived CDR1 and CDR2 are MNHEY and SVGAGI. The CDR3 extends over 18 amino acids. The CDR3 protein is CASSPDPGAVNYNSPLHF. The CDR3 DNA is TGTGCCAGCAGTCCTGATCCCGGGGCGGTAAACTATAATTCACCCCTCCACTTT.

This clonotype came up many times. The J gene is TRBJ2-1, the V gene TRBV18, with 8 bases identical to TRBD1. Germline CDR1 is KGHSH and CDR2 is LQKENI. The CDR3 is 15 amino acids. J was trimmed by 5 bases and V by 1 base; bases with no gene match: 4. The DNA of the CDR3 is TGTGCCAGCTCACCACGCCAGACAGGGGACAATGAGCAGTTCTTC. This sequence encodes CASSPRQTGDNEQFF.

The J gene is TRBJ2-4, the V gene TRBV28, with TRBD1 identical over 8 bases. Germline V gives CDR1 MDHEN, CDR2 SYDVKM. CDR3 size: 12 residues. V gave up 8 bases and J gave up 8 bases; unmatched junction bases: 5. The CDR3 DNA is TGTGCCAGCGGGTACAGGGGGGACATTCAGTACTTC. Its protein is CASGYRGDIQYF.

This clonotype appeared many times. CDR3 region: CASKGGYRKDTQYF. The DNA for the CDR3 is TGTGCCAGCAAGGGGGGCTACCGGAAGGATACGCAGTATTTT. The chain couples TRBV6-8 to TRBJ2-3, with D perhaps assigned TRBD1 or TRBD2 (6 bases each). The CDR3 spans 14 residues. Germline CDR1 is MNHGY and CDR2 is SAAAGT. Trimming took 7 bases from V and 6 from J, leaving 17 bases between them.

This clonotype has a count of ten or more. The chain combines TRBV12-3 or TRBV12-4 with TRBJ2-7, with TRBD1 identical over 8 bases. Losses at the gene ends were 7 bases for V and 6 bases for J; bases not matched to a gene: 11. This CDR3 has 14 amino acids. The CDR3 is CASKDRAPRGEQYF. CDR3 bases: TGTGCCAGCAAGGACAGGGCCCCGCGTGGCGAGCAGTACTTC.

There are many counts of this clonotype. The gene calls are TRBV18 and TRBJ1-5; D remains unclear. V lost 2 bases to trimming and J lost 5 bases, with 7 bases between them. The CDR3 covers 13 residues. Germline assignment: CDR1 KGHSH and CDR2 LQKENI. The CDR3 protein is CASSPSGDQPQHF. CDR3 nucleotide sequence: TGTGCCAGCTCACCATCGGGAGATCAGCCCCAGCATTTT.

Only a few counts were recorded for this clonotype. The gene calls are TRBV27 and TRBJ2-1; TRBD2 aligns across 10 bases. The germline gives CDR1 MNHEY, CDR2 SMNVEV (reference sequence). Trimming took 0 bases from V and 9 from J; bases not matched to a gene: 2. CDR3 size: 14 residues. CDR3 sequence: CASSLSTSGIEQFF. DNA for the CDR3: TGTGCCAGCAGTTTATCCACTAGCGGGATTGAGCAGTTCTTC.

This clonotype was observed at least ten times. V gene TRBV20-1 combines with J gene TRBJ2-6, with TRBD2 matching over 13 bases. The CDR3 consists of 18 residues. Germline V lookup: CDR1 DFQATT, CDR2 SNEGSKA (reference sequence). V dropped 5 bases and J dropped 0; count of bases not matched to a gene: 7. This CDR3 is CSAGQLAGGPSGANVLTF. CDR3 nucleotides: TGCAGTGCTGGGCAACTAGCGGGAGGGCCCTCTGGGGCCAACGTCCTGACTTTC.

This clonotype came up many times. The chain is built from TRBV2 and TRBJ1-1; 9 bases align to TRBD1. The CDR3 totals 13 residues. Germline V gene data show CDR1 as SNHLY and CDR2 as FYNNEI. V gave up 10 bases and J gave up 1 base; unmatched junction bases: 4. CDR3 nucleotides: TGTGCCACTAGACAGGGGGAGAACACTGAAGCTTTCTTT. Protein product: CATRQGENTEAFF.

This clonotype was seen many times. The DNA for the CDR3 is TGTGCCAGCAGCAAGGGACAGGGTTTTAGTCTGTTTTTT. Encoded protein: CASSKGQGFSLFF. V usage is TRBV3-1 and J usage is TRBJ1-4; 9 bases are shared with TRBD1. The germline V gene has CDR1 LGHDT and CDR2 YNNKEL (reference sequence). Trimming took 5 bases from V and 14 from J; bases not matched to a gene: 9. There are 13 residues in the CDR3.

J is TRBJ1-1 and V is TRBV19; D not certain. CDR3 size: 14 residues. Germline CDR1 and CDR2: LNHDA and SQIVND (reference sequence). Deletions cut 5 bases from V and 4 bases from J, with 14 bases between. CDR3 sequence: CASSQVGEATEAFF. The CDR3 coding sequence is TGTGCCAGTAGTCAAGTAGGTGAGGCCACTGAAGCTTTCTTT. The variable domain in full, completed from reference TRBV19 and TRBJ1-1, reads DGGITQSPKYLFRKEGQNVTLSCEQNLNHDAMYWYRQDPGQGLRLIYYSQIVNDFQKGDIAEGYSVSREKKESFPLTVTSAQKNPTAFYLCASSQVGEATEAFFGQGTRLTVV.

The chain has TRBV29-1 and TRBJ1-2; D gene uncertain. The CDR3 is 13 amino acids. Per the germline V gene, CDR1 is SQVTM and CDR2 is ANQGSEA. V shed 0 bases and J shed 7 bases, with 12 bases lying between them. CDR3 region: CSVEDGEGGGYTF. CDR3 nucleotide sequence: TGCAGCGTTGAAGACGGGGAGGGTGGTGGCTACACCTTC.

This clonotype has only a few counts. The rearrangement links TRBV3-2 to TRBJ2-1; the DNA was not used to check the table's D call, TRBD2. TRBV3-2 is a known pseudogene. The CDR3 spans 15 residues. CDR3 coding DNA: TGTGCCAGCAGCCAAGTCCGGACTCTAGCGGAGGAGCAGTTCTTC. This gives the protein CASSQVRTLAEEQFF.

This clonotype was seen more than once but under ten times. The chain carries TRBV5-4 and TRBJ2-5, with D possibly TRBD2 on 7 matching bases. V lost 4 bases and J 5 bases, leaving 12 bases between the germline ends. CDR3 length: 13 amino acids. From germline, CDR1 is SGHNT and CDR2 YYREEE (reference sequence). The DNA for the CDR3 is TGTGCCAGCAGCGTGAGGGGGGGGGAGACCCAGTACTTC. It encodes CASSVRGGETQYF.

This clonotype was seen ten or more times. V and J are TRBV18 and TRBJ2-7; no definite D call. Trimming took 0 bases from V and 2 from J, leaving 8 bases between them. This CDR3 spans 14 amino acids. Germline loops: CDR1 KGHSH, CDR2 LQKENI. The CDR3 DNA sequence: TGTGCCAGCTCACCACCCCTGTTAACCTACGAGCAGTACTTC. This sequence encodes CASSPPLLTYEQYF.

This clonotype was recorded many times. The chain has TRBV7-9 and TRBJ2-2; D may be TRBD1 or TRBD2 (5 bases each). Trimming took 3 bases from V and 5 from J, leaving 13 bases between them. This CDR3 has 15 residues. From germline, CDR1 is SEHNR and CDR2 FQNEAQ (reference sequence). For the CDR3, the DNA is TGTGCCAGCAGCTTGTTGGGGGAAAAGACCGGGGAGCTGTTTTTT. Residues: CASSLLGEKTGELFF. The whole variable domain, remainder taken from reference TRBV7-9 and TRBJ2-2, is DTGVSQNPRHKITKRGQNVTFRCDPISEHNRLYWYRQTLGQGPEFLTYFQNEAQLEKSRLLSDRFSAERPKGSFSTLEIQRTEQGDSAMYLCASSLLGEKTGELFFGEGSRLTVL.

This clonotype was detected only a few times. A read error may be the cause here, since a much bigger clone is one base away. The gene calls are TRBV20-1 and TRBJ2-5; D uncertain. Germline V CDR1 and CDR2: DFQATT, SNEGSKA (reference sequence). The CDR3 runs 12 residues. The CDR3 DNA reads TGCAGTGCTCAGGAGTTTCAAGAGACCCCGTACTTC. Translation: CSAQEFQETPYF.

This clonotype was seen ten or more times. V usage is TRBV28 and J usage is TRBJ2-5; possibly TRBD1 for D (6 bases). Germline V gene data show CDR1 as MDHEN and CDR2 as SYDVKM. Trimming removed 6 bases at V and 0 bases at J, with 20 bases between. The CDR3 extends over 17 amino acids. DNA for the CDR3: TGTGCCAGCAGGAATTCCGGGACAAATCTGTACCAAGAGACCCAGTACTTC. It codes for CASRNSGTNLYQETQYF. Supplemented by reference TRBV28 and TRBJ2-5, the full variable domain reads DVKVTQSSRYLVKRTGEKVFLECVQDMDHENMFWYRQDPGLGLRLIYFSYDVKMKEKGDIPEGYSVSREKKERFSLILESASTNQTSMYLCASRNSGTNLYQETQYFGPGTRLLVL.